This T cell receptor (beta chain) is from a study of OX40 agonist ivuxolimab in advanced cancers. Germline assignment: CDR1 SGHRS and CDR2 YFSETQ. V lost 0 bases and J 1 base, leaving 11 bases between the germline ends. The CDR3 is 16 amino acids. Profiling relied on immunoSEQ multiplex PCR, and the TCRdb table lists in-frame clones only, not all of them. The table includes around 63,000 clones, approximately 90% detected once. Regarding this clone: The same CDR3 is also encoded by other DNA sequences in this sample.

The receptor's source is an adult with an advanced solid tumor such as melanoma, head and neck, liver or kidney cancer. This chain connects TRBV5-1 to TRBJ2-1, with D maybe TRBD1 (5 bases). The source material was CD4+ or CD8+ T cells sorted from blood, sampled in a trial of the OX40 agonist ivuxolimab. This CDR3 reads CASSLGDSLSYNEQFF. Written as DNA, the CDR3 is TGCGCCAGCAGCTTGGGAGACAGCCTTTCCTACAATGAGCAGTTCTTC.